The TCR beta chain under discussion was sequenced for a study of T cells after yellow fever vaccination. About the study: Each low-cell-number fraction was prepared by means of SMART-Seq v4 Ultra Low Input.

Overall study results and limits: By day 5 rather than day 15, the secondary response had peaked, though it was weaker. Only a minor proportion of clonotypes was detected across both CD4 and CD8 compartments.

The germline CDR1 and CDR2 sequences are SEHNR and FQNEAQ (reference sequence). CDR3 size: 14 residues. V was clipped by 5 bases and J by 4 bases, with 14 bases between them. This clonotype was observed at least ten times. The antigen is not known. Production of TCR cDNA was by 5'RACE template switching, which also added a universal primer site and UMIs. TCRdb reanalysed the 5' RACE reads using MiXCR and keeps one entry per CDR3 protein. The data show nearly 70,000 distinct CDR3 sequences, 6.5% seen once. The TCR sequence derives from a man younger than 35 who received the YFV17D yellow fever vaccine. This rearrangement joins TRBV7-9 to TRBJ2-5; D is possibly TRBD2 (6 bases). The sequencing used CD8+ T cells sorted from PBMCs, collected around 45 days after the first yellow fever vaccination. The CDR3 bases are TGTGCCAGCAGCCCATCTAGAGCGGGAGAGACCCAGTACTTC. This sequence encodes CASSPSRAGETQYF.